This T cell receptor (beta chain) was identified in a study of control samples from healthy donors and cancer patients. This table comes from immunoSEQ multiplex PCR, and its TCRdb copy is limited to in-frame clones, with some not included. The sample records roughly 170,000 clones, approximately 91% being singletons. Germline trimming cut 1 base from V and 3 bases from J; bases unmatched to any gene: 9. The CDR3 has 17 amino acids. Germline CDR1 reads LGHNT; CDR2 reads FRNRAP. This clone was recorded only once. What was sequenced was blood. This chain connects TRBV12-5 to TRBJ1-5; 7 positions agree with TRBD1. The receptor's source is a woman aged 40-49 years in good health. CDR3 sequence: CASGLEVGQPANQPQHF. The CDR3, as DNA: TGTGCTAGTGGTTTGGAAGTGGGACAGCCGGCCAATCAGCCCCAGCATTTT. Together with reference TRBV12-5 and TRBJ1-5, the CDR3 gives the full variable domain: DARVTQTPRHKVTEMGQEVTMRCQPILGHNTVFWYRQTMMQGLELLAYFRNRAPLDDSGMPKDRFSAEMPDATLATLKIQPSEPRDSAVYFCASGLEVGQPANQPQHFGDGTRLSIL.